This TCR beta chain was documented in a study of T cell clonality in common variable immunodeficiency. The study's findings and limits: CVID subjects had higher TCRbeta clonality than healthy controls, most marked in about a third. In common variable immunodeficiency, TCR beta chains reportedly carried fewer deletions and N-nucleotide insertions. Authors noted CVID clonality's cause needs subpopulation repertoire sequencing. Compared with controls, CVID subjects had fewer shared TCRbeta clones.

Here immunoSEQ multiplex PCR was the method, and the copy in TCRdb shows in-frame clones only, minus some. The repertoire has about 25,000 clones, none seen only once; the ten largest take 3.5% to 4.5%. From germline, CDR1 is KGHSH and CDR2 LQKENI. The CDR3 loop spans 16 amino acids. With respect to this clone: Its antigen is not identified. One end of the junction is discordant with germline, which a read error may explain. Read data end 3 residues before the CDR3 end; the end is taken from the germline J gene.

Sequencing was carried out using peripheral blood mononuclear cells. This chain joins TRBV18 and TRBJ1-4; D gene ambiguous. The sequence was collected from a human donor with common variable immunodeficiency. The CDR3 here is CVSSPLPQATNEKLFF. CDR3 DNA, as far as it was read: TGTGTCAGCTCACCCTTGCCACAAGCAACTAATGAAAAA. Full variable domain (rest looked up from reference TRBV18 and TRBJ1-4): NAGVMQNPRHLVRRRGQEARLRCSPMKGHSHVYWYRQLPEEGLKFMVYLQKENIIDESGMPKERFSAEFPKEGPSILRIQQVVRGDSAAYFCVSSPLPQATNEKLFFGSGTQLSVL.